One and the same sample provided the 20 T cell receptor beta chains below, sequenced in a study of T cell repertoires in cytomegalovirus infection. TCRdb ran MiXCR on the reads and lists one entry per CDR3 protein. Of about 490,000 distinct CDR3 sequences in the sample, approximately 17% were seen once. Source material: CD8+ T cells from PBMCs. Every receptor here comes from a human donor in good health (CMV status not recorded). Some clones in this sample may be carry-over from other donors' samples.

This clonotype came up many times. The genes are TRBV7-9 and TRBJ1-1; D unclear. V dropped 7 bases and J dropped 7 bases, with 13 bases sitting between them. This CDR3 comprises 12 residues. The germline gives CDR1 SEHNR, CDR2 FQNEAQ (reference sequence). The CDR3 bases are TGTGCCAGCACCCCGAGTAAGGGTGAAGCTTTCTTT. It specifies CASTPSKGEAFF.

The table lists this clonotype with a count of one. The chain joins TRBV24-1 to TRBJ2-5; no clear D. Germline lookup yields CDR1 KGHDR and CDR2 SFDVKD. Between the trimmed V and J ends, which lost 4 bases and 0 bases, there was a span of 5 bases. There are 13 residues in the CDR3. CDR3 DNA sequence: TGTGCCACCAGTGAGGGGAACCAAGAGACCCAGTACTTC. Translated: CATSEGNQETQYF.

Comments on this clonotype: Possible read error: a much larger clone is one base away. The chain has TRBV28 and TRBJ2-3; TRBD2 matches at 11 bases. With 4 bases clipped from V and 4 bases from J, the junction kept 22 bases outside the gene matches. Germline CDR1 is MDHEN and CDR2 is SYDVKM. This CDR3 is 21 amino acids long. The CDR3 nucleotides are TGTGCCAGCAGTTCCACGCAGGGAGTAGCGGGAGGGCTCGACGTCCCAGATACGCAGTATTTT. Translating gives CASSSTQGVAGGLDVPDTQYF. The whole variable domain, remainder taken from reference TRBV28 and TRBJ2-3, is DVKVTQSSRYLVKRTGEKVFLECVQDMDHENMFWYRQDPGLGLRLIYFSYDVKMKEKGDIPEGYSVSREKKERFSLILESASTNQTSMYLCASSSTQGVAGGLDVPDTQYFGPGTRLTVL.

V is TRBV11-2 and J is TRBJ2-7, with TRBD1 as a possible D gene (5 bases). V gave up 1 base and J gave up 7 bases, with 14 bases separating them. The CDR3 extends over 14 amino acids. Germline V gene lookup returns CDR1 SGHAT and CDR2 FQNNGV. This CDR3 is CASSLGTGAGEQYF. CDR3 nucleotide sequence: TGTGCCAGCAGCTTAGGGACCGGCGCAGGGGAGCAGTACTTC. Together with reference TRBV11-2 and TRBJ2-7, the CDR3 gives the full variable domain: EAGVAQSPRYKIIEKRQSVAFWCNPISGHATLYWYQQILGQGPKLLIQFQNNGVVDDSQLPKDRFSAERLKGVDSTLKIQPAKLEDSAVYLCASSLGTGAGEQYFGPGTRLTVT.

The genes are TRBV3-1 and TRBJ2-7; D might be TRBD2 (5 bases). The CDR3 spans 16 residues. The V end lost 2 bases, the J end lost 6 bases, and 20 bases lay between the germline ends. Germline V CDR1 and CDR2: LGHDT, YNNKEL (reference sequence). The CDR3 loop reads CASSQFSDGGPGEQYF. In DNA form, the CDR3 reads TGTGCCAGCAGCCAATTTAGCGACGGCGGCCCTGGCGAGCAGTACTTC.

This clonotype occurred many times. The CDR3 reads CATGKTGDEQYF. The CDR3 nucleotides read TGTGCCACCGGGAAGACAGGGGACGAGCAGTACTTC. V is TRBV7-9 and J is TRBJ2-7, with TRBD1 identical over 8 bases. V shed 10 bases and J 5 bases; nucleotides not matched to a gene: 7. The CDR3 consists of 12 residues. Germline V gene lookup returns CDR1 SEHNR and CDR2 FQNEAQ (reference sequence).

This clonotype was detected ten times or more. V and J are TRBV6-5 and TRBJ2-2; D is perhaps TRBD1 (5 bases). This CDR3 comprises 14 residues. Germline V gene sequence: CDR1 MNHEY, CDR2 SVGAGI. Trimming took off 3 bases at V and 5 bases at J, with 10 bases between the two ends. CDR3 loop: CASSYDSGTGELFF. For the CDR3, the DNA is TGTGCCAGCAGTTATGACTCAGGGACCGGGGAGCTGTTTTTT.

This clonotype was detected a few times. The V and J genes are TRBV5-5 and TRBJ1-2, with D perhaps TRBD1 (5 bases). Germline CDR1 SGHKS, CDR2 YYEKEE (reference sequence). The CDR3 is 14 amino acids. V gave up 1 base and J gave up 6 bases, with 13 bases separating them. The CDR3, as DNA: TGTGCCAGCAGCTTGCGGCAGGGAATCCATGGCTACACCTTC. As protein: CASSLRQGIHGYTF.

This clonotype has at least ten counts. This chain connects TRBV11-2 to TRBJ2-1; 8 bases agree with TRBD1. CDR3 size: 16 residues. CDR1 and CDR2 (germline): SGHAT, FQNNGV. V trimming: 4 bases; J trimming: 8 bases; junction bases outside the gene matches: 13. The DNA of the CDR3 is TGTGCCAGCAGCTCGCCCCGGACAGGGCCCACCCATGAGCAGTTCTTC. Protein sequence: CASSSPRTGPTHEQFF.

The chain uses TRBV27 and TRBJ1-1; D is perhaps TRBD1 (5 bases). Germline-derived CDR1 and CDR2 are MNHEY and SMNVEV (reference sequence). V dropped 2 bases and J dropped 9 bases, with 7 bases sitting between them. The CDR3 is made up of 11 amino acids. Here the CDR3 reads CASSLGGKAFF. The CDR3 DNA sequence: TGTGCCAGCAGTTTAGGGGGGAAAGCTTTCTTT.

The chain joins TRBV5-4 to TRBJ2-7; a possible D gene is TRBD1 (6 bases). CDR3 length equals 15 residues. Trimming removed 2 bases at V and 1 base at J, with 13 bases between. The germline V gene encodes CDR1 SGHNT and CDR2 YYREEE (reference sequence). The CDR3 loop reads CASSFLDSGSYEQYF. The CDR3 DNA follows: TGTGCCAGCAGCTTCCTGGACAGTGGTTCCTACGAGCAGTACTTC.

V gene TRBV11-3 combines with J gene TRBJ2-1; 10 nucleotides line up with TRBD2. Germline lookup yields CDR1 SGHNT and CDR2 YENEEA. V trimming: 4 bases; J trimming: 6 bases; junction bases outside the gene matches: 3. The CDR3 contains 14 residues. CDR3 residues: CASSSSGGSNEQFF. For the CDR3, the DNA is TGTGCCAGCAGCTCTAGCGGGGGATCCAATGAGCAGTTCTTC.

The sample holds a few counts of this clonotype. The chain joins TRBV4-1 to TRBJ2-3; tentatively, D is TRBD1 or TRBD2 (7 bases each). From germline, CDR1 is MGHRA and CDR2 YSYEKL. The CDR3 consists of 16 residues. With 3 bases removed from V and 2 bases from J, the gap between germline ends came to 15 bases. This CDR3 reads CASSHPGGTDTDTQYF. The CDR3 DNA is TGCGCCAGCAGCCACCCCGGGGGGACAGACACAGATACGCAGTATTTT.

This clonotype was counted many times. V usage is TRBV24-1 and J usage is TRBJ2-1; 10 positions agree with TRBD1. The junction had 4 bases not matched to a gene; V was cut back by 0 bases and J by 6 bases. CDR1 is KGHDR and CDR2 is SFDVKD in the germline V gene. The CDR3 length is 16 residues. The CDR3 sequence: CATSDLGTGARNEQFF. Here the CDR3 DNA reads TGTGCCACCAGTGATTTGGGGACAGGGGCTCGCAATGAGCAGTTCTTC.

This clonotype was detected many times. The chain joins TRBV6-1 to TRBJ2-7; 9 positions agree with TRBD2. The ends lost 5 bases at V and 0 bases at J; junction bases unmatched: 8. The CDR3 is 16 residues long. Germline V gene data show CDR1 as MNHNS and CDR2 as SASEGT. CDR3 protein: CASSSYSTSGSYEQYF. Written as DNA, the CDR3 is TGTGCCAGCAGTTCTTACTCGACTAGCGGCTCCTACGAGCAGTACTTC.

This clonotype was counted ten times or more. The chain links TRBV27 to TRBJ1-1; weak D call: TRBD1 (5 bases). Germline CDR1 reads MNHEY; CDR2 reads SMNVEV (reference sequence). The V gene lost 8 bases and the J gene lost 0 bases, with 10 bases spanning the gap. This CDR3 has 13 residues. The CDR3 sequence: CASVAGLNTEAFF. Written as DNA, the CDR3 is TGTGCCAGCGTAGCAGGGCTGAACACTGAAGCTTTCTTT.

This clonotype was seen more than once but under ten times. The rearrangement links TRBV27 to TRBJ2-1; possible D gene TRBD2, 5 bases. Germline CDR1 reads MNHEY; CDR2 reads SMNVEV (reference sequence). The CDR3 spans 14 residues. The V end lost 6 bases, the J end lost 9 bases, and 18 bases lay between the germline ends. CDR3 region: CASSLVGVGAEQFF. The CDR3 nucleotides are TGTGCCAGCAGCCTTGTGGGAGTGGGTGCTGAGCAGTTCTTC.

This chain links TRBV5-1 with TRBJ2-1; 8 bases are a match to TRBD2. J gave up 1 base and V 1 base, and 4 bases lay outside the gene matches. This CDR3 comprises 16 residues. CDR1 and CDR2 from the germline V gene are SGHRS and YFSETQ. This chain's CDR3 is CASSLFRGRSYNEQFF. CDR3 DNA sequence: TGCGCCAGCAGCTTGTTCCGCGGGAGGTCCTACAATGAGCAGTTCTTC.

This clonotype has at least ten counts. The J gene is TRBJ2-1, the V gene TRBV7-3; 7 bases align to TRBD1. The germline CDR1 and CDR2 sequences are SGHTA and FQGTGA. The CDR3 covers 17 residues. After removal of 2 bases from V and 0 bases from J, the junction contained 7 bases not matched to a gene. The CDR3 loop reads CASSLPPGGSSYNEQFF. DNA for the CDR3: TGTGCCAGCAGCTTACCCCCAGGGGGAAGCTCCTACAATGAGCAGTTCTTC.

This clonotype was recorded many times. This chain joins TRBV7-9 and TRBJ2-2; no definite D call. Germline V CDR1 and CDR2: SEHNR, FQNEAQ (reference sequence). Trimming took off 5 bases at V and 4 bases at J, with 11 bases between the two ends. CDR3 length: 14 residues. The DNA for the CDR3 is TGTGCCAGCAGCCAGGCCCCCAGCACCGGGGAGCTGTTTTTT. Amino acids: CASSQAPSTGELFF.